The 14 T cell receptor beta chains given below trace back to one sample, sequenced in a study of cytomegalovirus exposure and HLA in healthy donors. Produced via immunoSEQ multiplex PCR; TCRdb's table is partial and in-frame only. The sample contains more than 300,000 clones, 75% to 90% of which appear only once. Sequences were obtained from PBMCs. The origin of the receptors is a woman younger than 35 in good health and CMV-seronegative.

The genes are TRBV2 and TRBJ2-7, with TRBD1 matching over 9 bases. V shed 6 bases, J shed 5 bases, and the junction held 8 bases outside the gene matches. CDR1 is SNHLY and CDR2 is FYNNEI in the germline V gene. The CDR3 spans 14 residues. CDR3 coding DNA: TGTGCCAGCAGCCCGGACAGGGGTGAGGACGAGCAGTACTTC. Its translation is CASSPDRGEDEQYF.

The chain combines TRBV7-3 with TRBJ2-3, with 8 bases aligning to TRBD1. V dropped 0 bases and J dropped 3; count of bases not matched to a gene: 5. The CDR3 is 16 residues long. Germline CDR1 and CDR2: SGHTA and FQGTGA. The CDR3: CASSLTGRTGTDTQYF. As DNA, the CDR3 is TGTGCCAGCAGCTTAACGGGTAGGACAGGGACAGATACGCAGTATTTT.

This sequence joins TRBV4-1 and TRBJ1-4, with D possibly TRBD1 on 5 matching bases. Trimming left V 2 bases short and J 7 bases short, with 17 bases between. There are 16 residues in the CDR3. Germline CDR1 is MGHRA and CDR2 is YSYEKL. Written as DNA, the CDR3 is TGCGCCAGCAGCCAAAGGGGCGCGGAAAAGATTGAAAAACTGTTTTTT. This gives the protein CASSQRGAEKIEKLFF.

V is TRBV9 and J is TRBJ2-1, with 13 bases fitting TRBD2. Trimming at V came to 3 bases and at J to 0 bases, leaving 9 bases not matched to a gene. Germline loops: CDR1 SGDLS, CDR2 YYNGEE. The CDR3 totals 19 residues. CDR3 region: CASSAGGLAGPSSYNEQFF. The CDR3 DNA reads TGTGCCAGCAGCGCGGGGGGACTAGCGGGACCGAGCTCCTACAATGAGCAGTTCTTC.

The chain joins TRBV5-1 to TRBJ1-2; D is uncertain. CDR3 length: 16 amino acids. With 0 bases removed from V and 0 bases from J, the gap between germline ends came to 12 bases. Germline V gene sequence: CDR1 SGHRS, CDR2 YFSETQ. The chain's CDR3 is CASSLEAKLANYGYTF. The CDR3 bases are TGCGCCAGCAGCTTGGAAGCGAAGCTGGCTAACTATGGCTACACCTTC.

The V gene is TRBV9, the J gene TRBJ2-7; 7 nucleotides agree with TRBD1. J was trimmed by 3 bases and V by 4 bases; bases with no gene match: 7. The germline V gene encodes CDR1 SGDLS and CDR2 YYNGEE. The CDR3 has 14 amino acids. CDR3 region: CASSPPDRVYEQYF. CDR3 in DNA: TGTGCCAGCAGCCCCCCAGACAGGGTCTACGAGCAGTACTTC.

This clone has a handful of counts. CDR3 residues: CASSIPGAFF. The CDR3 DNA follows: TGTGCCAGCAGTATCCCCGGGGCTTTCTTT. This chain uses TRBV5-5 with TRBJ1-1, with D unclear. CDR1 and CDR2 (germline): SGHKS, YYEKEE (reference sequence). The CDR3 sequence is 10 residues long. Trimming removed 5 bases at V and 11 bases at J, with 10 bases between.

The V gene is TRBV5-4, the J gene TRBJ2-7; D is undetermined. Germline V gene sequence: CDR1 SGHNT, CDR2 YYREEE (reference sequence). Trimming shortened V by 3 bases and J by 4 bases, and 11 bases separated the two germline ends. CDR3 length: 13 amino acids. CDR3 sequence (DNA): TGTGCCAGCAGCTGGCAGGATCAATACGAGCAGTACTTC. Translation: CASSWQDQYEQYF.

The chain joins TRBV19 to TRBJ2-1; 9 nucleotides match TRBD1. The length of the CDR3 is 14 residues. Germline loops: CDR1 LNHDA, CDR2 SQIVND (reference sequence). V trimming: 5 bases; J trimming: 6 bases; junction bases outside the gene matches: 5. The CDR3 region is CASSHGQGINEQFF. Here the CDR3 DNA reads TGTGCCAGTAGTCACGGACAGGGGATCAATGAGCAGTTCTTC. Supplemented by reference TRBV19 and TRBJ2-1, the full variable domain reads DGGITQSPKYLFRKEGQNVTLSCEQNLNHDAMYWYRQDPGQGLRLIYYSQIVNDFQKGDIAEGYSVSREKKESFPLTVTSAQKNPTAFYLCASSHGQGINEQFFGPGTRLTVL.

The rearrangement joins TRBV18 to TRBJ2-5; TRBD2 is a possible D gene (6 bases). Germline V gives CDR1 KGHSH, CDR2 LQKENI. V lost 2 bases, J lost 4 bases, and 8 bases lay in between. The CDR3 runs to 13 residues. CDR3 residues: CASSPMGGETQYF. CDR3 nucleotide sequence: TGTGCCAGCTCACCAATGGGAGGAGAGACCCAGTACTTC.

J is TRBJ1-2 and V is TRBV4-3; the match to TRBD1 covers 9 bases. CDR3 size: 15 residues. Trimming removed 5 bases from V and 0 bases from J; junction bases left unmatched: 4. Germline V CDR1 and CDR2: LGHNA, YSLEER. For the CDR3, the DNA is TGCGCCAGCAGCTTCCGACAGGGGGCTAACTATGGCTACACCTTC. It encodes CASSFRQGANYGYTF.

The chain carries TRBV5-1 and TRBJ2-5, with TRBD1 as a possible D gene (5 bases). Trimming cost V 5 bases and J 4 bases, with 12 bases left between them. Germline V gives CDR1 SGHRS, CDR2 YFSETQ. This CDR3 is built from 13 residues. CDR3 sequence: CASRKGFGETQYF. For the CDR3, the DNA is TGCGCCAGCAGGAAGGGGTTCGGAGAGACCCAGTACTTC. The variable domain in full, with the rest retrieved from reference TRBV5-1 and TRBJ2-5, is KAGVTQTPRYLIKTRGQQVTLSCSPISGHRSVSWYQQTPGQGLQFLFEYFSETQRNKGNFPGRFSGRQFSNSRSEMNVSTLELGDSALYLCASRKGFGETQYFGPGTRLLVL.

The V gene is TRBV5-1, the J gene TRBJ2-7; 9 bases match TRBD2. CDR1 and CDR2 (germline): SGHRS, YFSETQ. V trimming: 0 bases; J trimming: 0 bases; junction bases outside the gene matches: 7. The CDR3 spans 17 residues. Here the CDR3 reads CASSLEPSGTYSYEQYF. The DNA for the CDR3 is TGCGCCAGCAGCTTGGAGCCTAGCGGGACCTACTCCTACGAGCAGTACTTC.

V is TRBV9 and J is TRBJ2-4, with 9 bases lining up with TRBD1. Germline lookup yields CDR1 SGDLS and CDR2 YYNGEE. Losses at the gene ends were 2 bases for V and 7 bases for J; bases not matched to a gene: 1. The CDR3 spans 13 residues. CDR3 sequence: CASSVGTGNIQYF. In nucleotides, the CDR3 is TGTGCCAGCAGCGTGGGGACAGGGAACATTCAGTACTTC.